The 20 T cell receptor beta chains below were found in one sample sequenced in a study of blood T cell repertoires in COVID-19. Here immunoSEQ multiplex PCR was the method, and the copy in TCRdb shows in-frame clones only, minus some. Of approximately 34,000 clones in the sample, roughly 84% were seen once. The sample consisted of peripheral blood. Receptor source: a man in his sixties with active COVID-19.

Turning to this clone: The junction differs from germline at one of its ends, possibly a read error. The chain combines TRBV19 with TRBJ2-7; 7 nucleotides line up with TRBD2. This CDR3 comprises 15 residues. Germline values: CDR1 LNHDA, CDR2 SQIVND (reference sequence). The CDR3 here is CANSIAPGGGHEQYF. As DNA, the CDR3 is TGTGCCAATAGTATCGCCCCGGGGGGAGGCCACGAGCAGTACTTC.

The CDR3 DNA sequence: TGTGCCAGCAGCCCCCGTACAGCCTACGAGCAGTACTTC. It specifies CASSPRTAYEQYF. V usage is TRBV7-2 and J usage is TRBJ2-7; D gene ambiguous. V was shortened by 5 bases and J by 2 bases, with 10 bases between the two germline ends. Germline V gives CDR1 SGHTA, CDR2 FQGNSA. The CDR3 runs to 13 residues.

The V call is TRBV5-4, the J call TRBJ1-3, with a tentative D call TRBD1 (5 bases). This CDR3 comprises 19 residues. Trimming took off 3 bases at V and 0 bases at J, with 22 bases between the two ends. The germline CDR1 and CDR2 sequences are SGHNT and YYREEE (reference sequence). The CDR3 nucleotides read TGTGCCAGCAGCTGGCGGTCCTGGAGGGGCGATGACTCTGGAAACACCATATATTTT. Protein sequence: CASSWRSWRGDDSGNTIYF.

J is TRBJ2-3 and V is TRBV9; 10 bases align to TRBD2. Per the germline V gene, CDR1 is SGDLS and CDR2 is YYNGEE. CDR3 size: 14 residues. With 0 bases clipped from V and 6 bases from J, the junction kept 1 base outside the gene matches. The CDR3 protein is CASSVEGLADTQYF. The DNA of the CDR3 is TGTGCCAGCAGCGTAGAGGGACTAGCGGATACGCAGTATTTT.

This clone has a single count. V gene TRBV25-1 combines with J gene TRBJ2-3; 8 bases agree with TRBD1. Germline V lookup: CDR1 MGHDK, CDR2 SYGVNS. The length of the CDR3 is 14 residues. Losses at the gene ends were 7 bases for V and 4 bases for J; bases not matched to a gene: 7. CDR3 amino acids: CASTNGTGADTQYF. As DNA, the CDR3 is TGTGCCAGCACTAATGGGACAGGAGCAGATACGCAGTATTTT.

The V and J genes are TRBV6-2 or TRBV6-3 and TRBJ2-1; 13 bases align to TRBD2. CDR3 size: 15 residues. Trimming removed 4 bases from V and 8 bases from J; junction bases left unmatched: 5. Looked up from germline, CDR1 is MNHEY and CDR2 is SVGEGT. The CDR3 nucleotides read TGTGCCAGCAGTTCCGGGACTAGCGGGATGGATGAGCAGTTCTTC. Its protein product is CASSSGTSGMDEQFF.

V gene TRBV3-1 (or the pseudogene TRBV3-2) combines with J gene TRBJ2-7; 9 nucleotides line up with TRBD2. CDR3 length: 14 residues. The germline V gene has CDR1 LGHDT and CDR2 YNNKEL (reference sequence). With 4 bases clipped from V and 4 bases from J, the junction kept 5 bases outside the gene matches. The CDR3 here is CASSRTSVGYEQYF. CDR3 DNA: TGTGCCAGCAGCCGGACTAGCGTGGGGTACGAGCAGTACTTC.

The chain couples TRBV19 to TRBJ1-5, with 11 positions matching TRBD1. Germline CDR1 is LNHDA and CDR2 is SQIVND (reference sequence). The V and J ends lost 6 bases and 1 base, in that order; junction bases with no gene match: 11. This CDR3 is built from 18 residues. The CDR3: CASRELGQGGWSNQPQHF. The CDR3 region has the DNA TGTGCCAGTAGGGAACTGGGACAGGGGGGATGGAGCAATCAGCCCCAGCATTTT.

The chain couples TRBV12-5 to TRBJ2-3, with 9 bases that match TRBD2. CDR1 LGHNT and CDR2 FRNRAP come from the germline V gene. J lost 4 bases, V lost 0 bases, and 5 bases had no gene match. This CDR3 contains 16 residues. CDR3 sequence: CASGLVISGSSDTQYF. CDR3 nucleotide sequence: TGTGCTAGTGGTTTGGTAATTAGCGGGAGTTCAGATACGCAGTATTTT. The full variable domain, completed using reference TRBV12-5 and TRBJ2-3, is DARVTQTPRHKVTEMGQEVTMRCQPILGHNTVFWYRQTMMQGLELLAYFRNRAPLDDSGMPKDRFSAEMPDATLATLKIQPSEPRDSAVYFCASGLVISGSSDTQYFGPGTRLTVL.

This CDR3 is CASSLLRTDTQYF. As DNA, the CDR3 is TGTGCCAGCAGTTTATTGCGAACAGATACGCAGTATTTT. The V call is TRBV12-3 or TRBV12-4, the J call TRBJ2-3; D uncertain. The V gene lost 2 bases and the J gene lost 3 bases, with 6 bases spanning the gap. CDR3 size: 13 residues.

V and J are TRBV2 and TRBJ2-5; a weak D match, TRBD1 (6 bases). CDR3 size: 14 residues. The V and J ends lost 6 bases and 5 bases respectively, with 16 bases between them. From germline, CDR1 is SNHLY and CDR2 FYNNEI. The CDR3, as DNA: TGTGCCAGCAGCGAACAGGGCTCTATGGAGACCCAGTACTTC. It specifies CASSEQGSMETQYF.

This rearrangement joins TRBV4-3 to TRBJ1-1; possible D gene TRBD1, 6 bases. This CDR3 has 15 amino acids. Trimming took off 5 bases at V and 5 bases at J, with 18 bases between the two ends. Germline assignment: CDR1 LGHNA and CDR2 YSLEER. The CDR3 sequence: CASSSSAGAGTEAFF. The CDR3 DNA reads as TGCGCCAGCAGCTCCTCCGCGGGGGCAGGGACTGAAGCTTTCTTT.

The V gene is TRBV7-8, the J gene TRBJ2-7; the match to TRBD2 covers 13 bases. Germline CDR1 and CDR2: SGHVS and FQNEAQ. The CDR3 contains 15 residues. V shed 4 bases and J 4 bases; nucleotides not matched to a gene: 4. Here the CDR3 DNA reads TGTGCCAGCAGCTCACCGGGACTAGCGGGGTACGAGCAGTACTTC. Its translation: CASSSPGLAGYEQYF.

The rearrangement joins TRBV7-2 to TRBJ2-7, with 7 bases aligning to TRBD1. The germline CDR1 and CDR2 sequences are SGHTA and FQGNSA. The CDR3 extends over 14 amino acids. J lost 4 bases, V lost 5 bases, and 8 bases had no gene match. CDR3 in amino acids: CASSRNTGEYEQYF. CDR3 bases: TGTGCCAGCAGCCGCAACACAGGGGAGTACGAGCAGTACTTC.

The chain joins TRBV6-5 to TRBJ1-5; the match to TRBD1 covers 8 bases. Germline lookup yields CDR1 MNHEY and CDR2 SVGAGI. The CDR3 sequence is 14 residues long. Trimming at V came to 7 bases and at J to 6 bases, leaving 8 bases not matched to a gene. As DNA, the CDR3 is TGTGCCAGCAAACCGACAGGGGCAGGTCAGCCCCAGCATTTT. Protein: CASKPTGAGQPQHF.

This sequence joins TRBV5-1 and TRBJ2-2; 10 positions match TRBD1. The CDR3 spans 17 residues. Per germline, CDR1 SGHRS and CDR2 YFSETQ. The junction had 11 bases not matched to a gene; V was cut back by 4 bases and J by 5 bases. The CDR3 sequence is CASSPPGQGFGTGELFF. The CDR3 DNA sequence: TGCGCCAGCAGCCCACCGGGACAGGGGTTTGGGACCGGGGAGCTGTTTTTT.

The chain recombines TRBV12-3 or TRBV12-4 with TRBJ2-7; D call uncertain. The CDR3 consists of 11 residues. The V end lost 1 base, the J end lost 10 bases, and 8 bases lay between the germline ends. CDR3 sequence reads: CASSLGLAQYF. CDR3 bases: TGTGCCAGCAGTTTAGGCCTGGCCCAGTACTTC.

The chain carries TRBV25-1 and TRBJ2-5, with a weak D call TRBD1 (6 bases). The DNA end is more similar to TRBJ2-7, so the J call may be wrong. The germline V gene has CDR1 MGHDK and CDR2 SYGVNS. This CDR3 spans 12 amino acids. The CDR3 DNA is TGTGCCAGCGGACGGGACACCTACGAGCAGTACTTC. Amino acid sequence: CASGRDTYEQYF.

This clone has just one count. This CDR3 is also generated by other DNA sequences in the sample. Here the CDR3 DNA reads TGTGCCAGCAGCTTAGGGCTAGCGGGAGTTTACAATGAGCAGTTCTTC. As protein: CASSLGLAGVYNEQFF. The rearrangement uses TRBV7-3 and TRBJ2-1, with 10 bases matching TRBD2. The CDR3 is 16 amino acids. CDR1 is SGHTA, CDR2 FQGTGA, per germline. Trimming took 2 bases from V and 4 from J; bases not matched to a gene: 5.

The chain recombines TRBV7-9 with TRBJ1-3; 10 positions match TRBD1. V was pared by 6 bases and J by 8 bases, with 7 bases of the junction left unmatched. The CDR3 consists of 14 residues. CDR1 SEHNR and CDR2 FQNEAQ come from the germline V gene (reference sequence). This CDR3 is CASRRTGGRDTIYF. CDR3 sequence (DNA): TGTGCCAGCAGGCGGACAGGGGGAAGGGACACCATATATTTT.